The T cell receptor (beta chain) described here comes from a study of blood T cells in healthy people across ages. CDR3 length: 15 amino acids. Germline V gives CDR1 MNHEY, CDR2 SVGAGI. V shed 0 bases and J shed 1 base, with 9 bases lying between them. With a J-beta primer mix and a sample-barcoded 5' primer, a second PCR ran 7 to 11 cycles. TCRdb independently ran MiXCR on the 5' RACE reads; one entry per CDR3 protein. The sample lists about 800,000 distinct CDR3 sequences, 20% to 25% occurring once. This clonotype was seen only a few times. Antigen unknown. Findings and limits, study-wide: More naive CD4+ cells and higher diversity were found in long-lived than in aged donors. Unsorted PBMCs ruled out conclusive naive versus antigen-experienced comparison.

These data were likewise used in another study, on T cells of mothers and their children. That study adds: All extracted RNA went into cDNA synthesis, roughly 1.5 ug per 15 ul. The study obtained over 8.5 million TCR beta CDR3 reads per mother and some 3 million per child.

The clonotype originates from a boy between 10 and 17 years old in good health. Source material: blood. The chain joins TRBV6-5 to TRBJ1-1; D unclear. The CDR3 nucleotides are TGTGCCAGCAGTTACTCGACCGCGGGGAACACTGAAGCTTTCTTT. It encodes CASSYSTAGNTEAFF.